This TCR beta chain derives from a study of graft-versus-host responses after intestinal transplantation (dated by TCRdb to the early 2020s). For context, the study as a whole: Recipients received multivisceral, liver-intestinal, or isolated intestinal transplants. All recipients received anti-thymocyte globulin induction followed by maintenance tacrolimus and steroids for approximately 3 years. After intestinal transplantation, graft-versus-host and host-versus-graft alloreactive T cell clones were followed in the graft, circulation and bone marrow using bulk TCR-beta CDR3 sequencing. To identify alloreactive clones, pre-transplant mixed lymphocyte reaction products were sequenced and then compared with unstimulated pre-transplant donor and recipient T cells. Samples from a few later patients were sequenced in-house on an Illumina MiSeq with MiXCR processing rather than by the commercial service. The cohort enrolled 20 to 30 intestinal transplant recipients including one retransplant, and 3 patients lacking pretransplant specimens were excluded. A peak of at least 4% donor T cells among recipient peripheral blood mononuclear cells was the definition used for donor T cell macrochimerism. What the research found in general, with its limitations: Conclusions were limited by the relatively low number and heterogeneity of intestinal transplant patients. High GvH to HvG T cell clonal ratios were observed in the allografts of patients with donor T cell macrochimerism. Early after transplant, peak levels of circulating GvH clones were associated with declines in HvG clones. GvH clones were detected in recipient bone marrow, and some of these GvH clones were observed earlier in ileal mucosa or blood, consistent with an intestinal mucosal origin.

The method behind the library was the immunoSEQ multiplex PCR assay. In most patients, genomic DNA was isolated using the Qiagen DNeasy Blood and Tissue Kit and sent frozen to Adaptive Biotechnologies for TCR sequencing. For most patients, genomic DNA was subjected to high-throughput TCR-beta CDR3 sequencing by Adaptive Biotechnologies. On the authors' methods: Adaptive's ImmunoSEQ software supplied the TCR sequencing data for 18 patients, while MiXCR and VDJtools were used to process three other patients. CD4 versus CD8 sorting errors were corrected by removing sequences found in both subsets at a frequency ratio below 5:1. Because the origin of CDR3 nucleotide sequences shared between donor and recipient could not be assigned, those sequences were removed. To count as alloreactive, a clone needed at least 2-fold expansion over unstimulated cells and a minimum CFSE-low frequency of 0.002% (template counts) or 0.001% (read counts). Clones detected in sequenced pre-transplant spleen, lymph node, or MLR CFSE-low populations of the donor or recipient were defined as mappable. Cumulative frequency of alloreactive clones was calculated as a percentage of all sequences weighted by copy number. TCRdb re-hosts the immuneACCESS table, in-frame sequences only. Its copies lack some clones; in the studies checked, an unresolved V gene accounts for under half of them, and the cause for the rest is not known. V and J calls and clone size are as listed in that table; D and trimming were resolved from the DNA. This sample has 85,000 to 100,000 clones in its table, and roughly nine tenths of those were observed once. 0.11% of the sample rests with the top ten.

V lost 4 bases and J lost 0 bases; the stretch between them is 17 bases long. Sequences SGDLS (CDR1) and YYNGEE (CDR2) are obtained from the germline V gene. Spanning cysteine to phenylalanine, the CDR3 consists of 17 amino acids. Only CDR3 DNA is held: 51 bases, read in frame from base 1. According to the study, the label for this sample's time point signals: cells obtained before transplantation from donor or recipient. CD3+CD4+ and CD3+CD8+ populations were FACS-sorted from unstimulated pre-transplant donor and recipient cells taken from spleen or lymph nodes. Points on this clone: The antigen it recognizes is unknown. The record has no base qualities; no much larger clone is one base away.

The sequence derives from a human donor who received an intestinal transplant. The sequencing used unstimulated CD4+ T cells sorted from spleen or lymph node cells, collected before intestinal transplant. The chain is assembled from TRBV9 and TRBJ1-3, and perhaps TRBD1 as D gene, on 5 matching bases. In nucleotide form, the sequence is TGTGCCAGCAGCTCCCGGGAGGGGCCGATCTCTGGAAACACCATATATTTT. Its coded protein is CASSSREGPISGNTIYF.